These T cell receptor beta chains were read from a single sample in a study of cytomegalovirus exposure and HLA in healthy donors. Assay: immunoSEQ multiplex PCR; the TCRdb copy retains only in-frame clones and omits some. This table holds roughly 140,000 clones, 80% found once. The sample comprised PBMCs. The receptor set was obtained from a middle-aged man in good health and CMV-seronegative. The CDR3 runs from the conserved cysteine through the conserved F or W. The D gene is left open where the match is weak. Size tells how often a clone was seen (once, few, many) or the class of an expanded clone, and some rows leave it out.

clone_size	v_call	d_call	j_call	cdr3_aa	cdr3_nt
NA	TRBV27	NA	TRBJ2-1	CASSSGRDYNEQFF	TGTGCCAGCAGTTCGGGTCGGGATTACAATGAGCAGTTCTTC
NA	TRBV6-4	NA	TRBJ1-5	CASSESENQPQHF	TGTGCCAGCAGCGAGAGTGAAAATCAGCCCCAGCATTTT
NA	TRBV5-4	TRBD1	TRBJ1-1	CASSIYRGMNTEAFF	TGTGCCAGCAGCATCTACAGGGGAATGAACACTGAAGCTTTCTTT
NA	TRBV5-1	NA	TRBJ2-5	CASSSGGRETQYF	TGCGCCAGCAGCTCTGGGGGCAGGGAGACCCAGTACTTC
NA	TRBV7-9	NA	TRBJ1-4	CASSLRGVNEKLFF	TGTGCCAGCAGCTTACGGGGAGTTAATGAAAAACTGTTTTTT
NA	TRBV4-2	NA	TRBJ1-2	CASSQENRGYGYTF	TGTGCCAGCAGCCAAGAAAACCGGGGGTATGGCTACACCTTC
NA	TRBV19	NA	TRBJ1-2	CASSISTQGPYGYTF	TGTGCCAGTAGTATTAGCACGCAGGGGCCCTATGGCTACACCTTC
once	TRBV19	TRBD1	TRBJ1-5	CATRGQGNDQPQHF	TGTGCCACCCGCGGACAGGGAAACGATCAGCCCCAGCATTTT
NA	TRBV2	NA	TRBJ1-4	CASALTGATNEKLFF	TGTGCCAGCGCCCTCACTGGTGCAACTAATGAAAAACTGTTTTTT
NA	TRBV7-3	TRBD2	TRBJ2-1	CASSLKLGLAGSNEQFF	TGTGCCAGCAGCTTAAAATTAGGCCTAGCGGGAAGCAATGAGCAGTTCTTC
NA	TRBV5-4	NA	TRBJ2-7	CASSLYMGATYEQYF	TGTGCCAGCAGCTTGTATATGGGGGCAACCTACGAGCAGTACTTC
NA	TRBV5-1	TRBD1	TRBJ2-7	CASSSDRDEQYF	TGCGCCAGCAGCTCAGACAGGGACGAGCAGTACTTC
NA	TRBV11-2	TRBD1	TRBJ1-3	CASSFKIGDRGLTGNTIYF	TGTGCCAGCAGCTTCAAAATAGGGGACAGGGGGCTTACTGGAAACACCATATATTTT
NA	TRBV7-7	NA	TRBJ2-5	CASSNGGETQYF	TGTGCCAGCAGCAACGGGGGAGAGACCCAGTACTTC